Below are 22 T cell receptor beta chains sequenced from a single sample in a study of control samples from healthy donors and cancer patients (dated by TCRdb to 2018 to 2020). Library creation used the immunoSEQ multiplex PCR assay. TCRdb's version of the immuneACCESS table is confined to in-frame rearrangements and falls short of the full clone set. An unresolved V gene accounts for under half of the shortfall where checked; the remainder is of unknown origin. This sample comprises more than 100,000 clones, more than 85% of them detected only once. Clones ranked in the top ten supply roughly 9.4% of the sample. Sequenced input: blood. These receptors were collected from a man between 18 and 35 years old in good health.

This rearrangement joins TRBV2 to TRBJ1-5, with D uncertain. The germline V gene has CDR1 SNHLY and CDR2 FYNNEI. With 8 bases removed from V and 3 bases from J, the gap between germline ends came to 11 bases. The CDR3 covers 13 residues. The CDR3 bases are TGTGCCAGCGAAGGGCAGCCCAATCAGCCCCAGCATTTT. Its translation: CASEGQPNQPQHF.

This clone was seen more than once but under ten times. The chain carries TRBV6-4 and TRBJ2-1; D may be TRBD1 or TRBD2 (5 bases each). V shed 3 bases and J shed 7 bases, with 13 bases lying between them. The CDR3 is 14 residues long. Looked up from germline, CDR1 is MRHNA and CDR2 is SNTAGT. The CDR3 is CASSETGTGNEQFF. DNA of the CDR3: TGTGCCAGCAGTGAGACCGGGACGGGAAATGAGCAGTTCTTC.

Concerning this clone itself: Other DNA sequences in the same sample also yield this CDR3. The chain combines TRBV5-1 with TRBJ1-4; D is unresolved. Looked up from germline, CDR1 is SGHRS and CDR2 is YFSETQ. This CDR3 contains 13 residues. V gave up 2 bases and J gave up 0 bases, with 2 bases separating them. DNA for the CDR3: TGCGCCAGCAGCTTTGCAACTAATGAAAAACTGTTTTTT. The encoded protein is CASSFATNEKLFF.

This chain links TRBV30 with TRBJ1-1, with 7 nucleotides matching TRBD1. This CDR3 is 15 amino acids long. J gave up 1 base and V 0 bases, and 5 bases lay outside the gene matches. CDR1 and CDR2 (germline): GTSNPN, SVGIG (reference sequence). The CDR3 spells CAWSVFRDRNTEAFF. The CDR3 nucleotides are TGTGCCTGGAGTGTATTTAGGGACAGGAACACTGAAGCTTTCTTT.

This CDR3 reads CASSSIQGASYEQYF. Written as DNA, the CDR3 is TGTGCCAGCAGTTCCATACAGGGGGCTTCATACGAGCAGTACTTC. The chain recombines TRBV27 with TRBJ2-7; 9 nucleotides match TRBD1. From germline, CDR1 is MNHEY and CDR2 SMNVEV (reference sequence). This CDR3 has 15 residues. Trimming took 4 bases from V and 4 from J; bases not matched to a gene: 8.

The chain couples TRBV3-1 (or the pseudogene TRBV3-2) to TRBJ1-6; D gene ambiguous. V lost 1 base, J lost 9 bases, and 19 bases lay in between. This CDR3 is 17 amino acids long. Germline CDR1 and CDR2: LGHDT and YNNKEL (reference sequence). This CDR3 reads CASSQGSPQRSSSPLHF. The CDR3 nucleotides are TGTGCCAGCAGCCAAGGAAGTCCACAAAGATCTAGTTCACCCCTCCACTTT.

This clone was found a few times. This same CDR3 is encoded by further DNA sequences in the sample. This chain links TRBV9 with TRBJ1-5; D remains ambiguous. Deletions cut 0 bases from V and 0 bases from J, with 1 base between. The CDR3 runs 13 residues. Germline V CDR1 and CDR2: SGDLS, YYNGEE. The CDR3 DNA is TGTGCCAGCAGCGTAGGTAGCAATCAGCCCCAGCATTTT. Translating it yields CASSVGSNQPQHF.

The chain has TRBV5-1 and TRBJ1-3, with D hard to call. This CDR3 comprises 14 residues. With 0 bases removed from V and 4 bases from J, the gap between germline ends came to 8 bases. The germline gives CDR1 SGHRS, CDR2 YFSETQ. Here the CDR3 DNA reads TGCGCCAGCAGCTTGGACGCGACCGGAAACACCATATATTTT. Protein: CASSLDATGNTIYF.

This chain uses TRBV20-1 with TRBJ1-2; D is unresolved. V lost 3 bases, J lost 4 bases, and 12 bases lay in between. CDR3 length equals 13 residues. CDR1 is DFQATT and CDR2 is SNEGSKA in the germline V gene (reference sequence). The CDR3 loop is CSASDSQRYGYTF. CDR3 DNA sequence: TGCAGTGCTAGTGACTCCCAGCGCTATGGCTACACCTTC.

The chain carries TRBV2 and TRBJ1-5; the D is unclear. The CDR3 spans 13 residues. Trimming pared 3 bases from V and 2 bases from J, leaving 5 bases between. Per the germline V gene, CDR1 is SNHLY and CDR2 is FYNNEI. The CDR3 nucleotides are TGTGCCAGCAGTGAGAGTGGCAATCAGCCCCAGCATTTT. It yields the protein CASSESGNQPQHF. Complete variable domain (other parts from reference TRBV2 and TRBJ1-5): EPEVTQTPSHQVTQMGQEVILRCVPISNHLYFYWYRQILGQKVEFLVSFYNNEISEKSEIFDDQFSVERPDGSNFTLKIRSTKLEDSAMYFCASSESGNQPQHFGDGTRLSIL.

In this sample, this clone turned up once. This rearrangement joins TRBV3-1 (or the pseudogene TRBV3-2) to TRBJ2-1; D ambiguous. This CDR3 comprises 17 residues. CDR1 and CDR2 (germline): LGHDT, YNNKEL (reference sequence). Trimming removed 3 bases from V and 0 bases from J, with 15 bases in between. CDR3 coding DNA: TGTGCCAGCAGCCACCCTACAGCGCGGATCTCCTACAATGAGCAGTTCTTC. Its protein product is CASSHPTARISYNEQFF.

J is TRBJ1-1 and V is TRBV7-2; D possibly corresponds to TRBD1 (6 bases). There are 15 residues in the CDR3. Germline assignment: CDR1 SGHTA and CDR2 FQGNSA. V lost 0 bases and J 3 bases, leaving 11 bases between the germline ends. The CDR3: CASSLAGGADTEAFF. Here the CDR3 DNA reads TGTGCCAGCAGCTTAGCCGGGGGCGCGGACACTGAAGCTTTCTTT.

The rearrangement joins TRBV4-1 to TRBJ1-3; unclear D gene. Germline CDR1 MGHRA, CDR2 YSYEKL. The ends were cut back, 4 bases at V and 0 bases at J, with 7 bases in the middle. CDR3 length: 14 residues. The CDR3 loop reads CASSLRVSGNTIYF. In nucleotides, the CDR3 is TGCGCCAGCAGCCTAAGAGTCTCTGGAAACACCATATATTTT.

V gene TRBV12-3 or TRBV12-4 combines with J gene TRBJ2-5; D remains unclear. The V gene lost 3 bases and the J gene lost 3 bases, with 8 bases spanning the gap. CDR3 length: 13 residues. The CDR3 here is CASSFTAKETQYF. CDR3 DNA sequence: TGTGCCAGCAGTTTTACTGCGAAAGAGACCCAGTACTTC.

The CDR3 coding sequence is TGCGCCAGCAGTGAGTTTCCCCCCTCCCGGGACAGGGAATATCAGCCCCAGCATTTT. Residues: CASSEFPPSRDREYQPQHF. The chain uses TRBV10-2 and TRBJ1-5; 9 bases fit TRBD1. The trim removed 1 base at V and 5 bases at J, leaving 15 bases unmatched. This CDR3 is 19 amino acids long. Germline V gene sequence: CDR1 WSHSY, CDR2 SAAADI.

This rearrangement joins TRBV6-5 to TRBJ1-5; TRBD1 is a possible D gene (6 bases). This CDR3 comprises 13 residues. V lost 5 bases, J lost 3 bases, and 8 bases lay in between. Germline CDR1 and CDR2: MNHEY and SVGAGI. The CDR3 loop is CASSNRVNQPQHF. CDR3 coding DNA: TGTGCCAGCAGTAACAGGGTCAATCAGCCCCAGCATTTT.

V gene TRBV18 combines with J gene TRBJ1-1; the D gene is possibly TRBD1 (6 bases). Trimming removed 4 bases at V and 1 base at J, with 16 bases between. Germline V CDR1 and CDR2: KGHSH, LQKENI. This CDR3 spans 16 amino acids. The CDR3 region has the DNA TGTGCCAGCTCACGTAACAGGGAGTCACGGAACACTGAAGCTTTCTTT. Encoded protein: CASSRNRESRNTEAFF.

This clone appeared a single time. The V gene is TRBV4-2, the J gene TRBJ2-5; 7 bases line up with TRBD1. The CDR3 extends over 15 amino acids. J gave up 3 bases and V 0 bases, and 4 bases lay outside the gene matches. Germline CDR1 and CDR2: LGHNA and YNFKEQ. The CDR3 nucleotides are TGTGCCAGCAGCCAAGAAGGGGGCCGTAAAGAGACCCAGTACTTC. This encodes CASSQEGGRKETQYF.

The chain joins TRBV5-4 to TRBJ1-6, with D possibly TRBD1 on 6 matching bases. Trimming removed 4 bases from V and 7 bases from J, with 15 bases in between. Germline CDR1 reads SGHNT; CDR2 reads YYREEE (reference sequence). The length of the CDR3 is 15 residues. The CDR3 bases are TGTGCCAGCAGCCAGGGGTTGGGTGGGAATTCACCCCTCCACTTT. Its translation is CASSQGLGGNSPLHF.

The chain combines TRBV3-1 (or the pseudogene TRBV3-2) with TRBJ2-5; D is possibly TRBD1 or TRBD2 (5 bases each). Germline V gene lookup returns CDR1 LGHDT and CDR2 YNNKEL (reference sequence). The germline V and J ends were trimmed by 3 bases and 7 bases, with 15 bases remaining between them. This CDR3 is built from 14 residues. The CDR3 bases are TGTGCCAGCAGCCACCGGGAAGGGGCGGGGACCCAGTACTTC. It translates to CASSHREGAGTQYF.

The rearrangement joins TRBV7-3 to TRBJ2-7, with 8 bases fitting TRBD2. The V and J ends lost 5 bases and 2 bases, in that order; junction bases with no gene match: 8. This CDR3 has 15 amino acids. Looked up from germline, CDR1 is SGHTA and CDR2 is FQGTGA. CDR3 in amino acids: CASSPRGGPTYEQYF. The CDR3 nucleotides are TGTGCCAGCAGCCCCCGGGGGGGCCCGACCTACGAGCAGTACTTC.

The chain has TRBV12-5 and TRBJ2-7; 12 nucleotides match TRBD2. Trimming removed 5 bases from V and 1 base from J; junction bases left unmatched: 6. CDR1 is LGHNT and CDR2 is FRNRAP in the germline V gene. This CDR3 comprises 16 residues. The CDR3 spells CASGPSGGASSYEQYF. CDR3 nucleotides: TGTGCTAGTGGTCCTAGCGGGGGGGCGTCTTCCTACGAGCAGTACTTC.